This entry describes one TCR beta chain. What antigen it recognizes has not been identified. No base quality values were provided; no much bigger clone lies one nucleotide off. Systemically healthy Caucasian individuals from Russia, 35 to 40 in total and aged about 6 to 90 years, were included as donors. Each donor gave roughly 11 milliliters of peripheral blood, drawn into EDTA-treated Vacutainer tubes. Ficoll-Paque density-gradient centrifugation was used to isolate PBMCs, with at least 7 million per sample. Total RNA was extracted from PBMCs with Trizol reagent, with at least 5.5 micrograms obtained per sample. The percentages of naive CD45RAhigh/CD27high T cells were determined by flow cytometry on a PBMC aliquot from every donor. This entry comes from a study of blood T cells in healthy people across ages (dated by TCRdb to the mid-2010s). Context from the whole study: In model experiments, roughly one uniquely barcoded TCR beta cDNA molecule per two T cells was captured by template switching. To track age-related changes in TCR beta repertoire diversity, the study relied on deep sequencing normalized with unique cDNA molecular identifiers. To avoid experimental bias, donors of different ages were distributed randomly across sequencing lanes. The donors were split into four age groups: young (average 16 years), middle-aged (nearly 40), aged (roughly 60) and long-lived (approximately 89). Using the same blood draw, the study looked at two additional independent replicas of 1 million unique cDNA reads for two donors, one aged 18 to 30 and the other aged 80 or older.

Results the study describes overall, beyond this receptor: Bulk unsorted PBMC profiling prevented conclusive comparison of naive and antigen-experienced compartments. Observed TCR beta diversity correlated strongly with the percentage of naive T cells measured by flow cytometry. Estimates of total diversity based on one million sequenced T cells were regarded as lower bounds and as underestimates. Compared with the aged group, more naive CD4+ T cells, fewer expanded clones and increased TCR diversity were shown by the long-lived group, suggesting age selection. Donor CMV infection status was unknown, potentially confounding age-related changes in expanded clonotypes. Observed TCR beta diversity per million T cells fell roughly linearly with age, and a significant reduction was already apparent by age roughly 41.

The library relied on 5' RACE. TCRdb lists the instrument as Illumina HiSeq 2500. The second PCR ran for roughly 7 to 11 cycles and used a J-beta primer mix along with a sample-barcoded 5' primer. A template-switch 5' adaptor carrying 12 random nucleotides introduced a unique molecular identifier onto each TCR beta cDNA molecule. Each sample yielded at least 3 million CDR3-containing paired-end reads. The Mint cDNA synthesis kit, primed by a TRBC-specific oligonucleotide, was used to synthesize first-strand cDNA from all RNA. All cDNA was treated with uracil-DNA glycosylase and then went through a first 18-cycle PCR with the universal primers M1SS and BC2_uni_R. The published analysis was carried out like this. For normalization, 1 million high-quality reads, each with a distinct molecular identifier, were randomly selected from each sample. Reads sharing molecular identifiers were discarded rather than binned into consensus sequences. MiTCR, run with a Q25 quality threshold and the strictest error-elimination algorithm, handled CDR3 identification, clonotype clustering and error correction. A nonparametric unseen species model using Euler transformation provided a lower-bound estimate of total TCR beta diversity. Using fastp trimming at Q25 and MiXCR clonotype assembly, TCRdb reanalyzed the public sequencing data and kept in-frame beta chains. Every distinct CDR3 protein forms one entry, paired with its most common genes and DNA. These V and J calls are TCRdb output, not the study's own analysis. This sample has 550,000 to 600,000 distinct CDR3 sequences in its table, and around half of those were observed once. Approximately 23% of the sample goes to the ten largest clones.

The sample taken for sequencing was blood. This sequence was found in an elderly man in good health.

The nucleotide sequence reads TGTGCCAGCAGTCAAGCAGCAGCACGAGGGGAGACCCAGTACTTC. This is translated as CASSQAAARGETQYF. This chain is built from TRBV25-1 and TRBJ2-5; tentative D gene TRBD2, with 5 bases matching. Including cysteine and phenylalanine, the CDR3 has 15 amino acids. Only the CDR3 portion is preserved as DNA: 45 bases, with reading frame beginning at the first base. The germline V gene sets CDR1 to MGHDK and CDR2 to SYGVNS. Between the V and J ends, shortened by 5 bases and 5 bases respectively, the junction contains 18 bases.